The 25 T cell receptor beta chains presented below share a single source sample, sequenced in a study of cytomegalovirus exposure and HLA in healthy donors. It was with 60 Vbeta and 13 Jbeta primers that the PCR ran. The repertoire was sequenced with immunoSEQ multiplex PCR; TCRdb's copy has only in-frame clones and lacks some. The sample includes just over 200,000 clones. The sequencing input was PBMCs. The receptors shown here come from a girl aged 2-10 years in good health and CMV-seropositive.

The J gene is TRBJ1-3, the V gene TRBV6-6; 7 bases are shared with TRBD1. The CDR3 covers 14 residues. V dropped 6 bases and J dropped 4; count of bases not matched to a gene: 6. Germline values: CDR1 MNHNY, CDR2 SVGAGI (reference sequence). The CDR3 DNA follows: TGTGCCAGCAGGCCCCGACAGGGAGGAAACACCATATATTTT. Translated: CASRPRQGGNTIYF.

The V and J genes are TRBV6-6 and TRBJ2-5; 8 bases map to TRBD1. The J call may be mistaken, given a closer DNA end match to TRBJ2-7. CDR1 and CDR2 from the germline V gene are MNHNY and SVGAGI (reference sequence). The CDR3 consists of 12 residues. The CDR3 spells CASSSTGGEQYF. The CDR3 nucleotides read TGTGCCAGCAGTTCTACAGGGGGCGAGCAGTACTTC.

The chain employs TRBV5-6 and TRBJ2-3; tentatively, D is TRBD2 (7 bases). Germline values: CDR1 SGHDT, CDR2 YYEEEE. This CDR3 is built from 14 residues. Trimming took off 1 base at V and 6 bases at J, with 12 bases between the two ends. The CDR3 reads CASSLRGAGDTQYF. CDR3 DNA: TGTGCCAGCAGCTTGCGGGGGGCCGGGGATACGCAGTATTTT.

In DNA, the CDR3 is TGCAGCGCCGAGGCGAATACGCAGTATTTT. Amino acids: CSAEANTQYF. The chain joins TRBV29-1 to TRBJ2-3; no definite D call. CDR1 and CDR2 from the germline V gene are SQVTM and ANQGSEA. Deletions cut 7 bases from V and 7 bases from J, with 9 bases between. This CDR3 has 10 amino acids.

This chain joins TRBV14 and TRBJ2-3; the D gene is possibly TRBD1 (5 bases). The V end lost 2 bases, the J end lost 0 bases, and 18 bases lay between the germline ends. CDR1 is SGHDN and CDR2 is FVKESK in the germline V gene. The CDR3 extends over 18 amino acids. The CDR3 DNA is TGTGCCAGCAGCCAAAAGAGTCCCGCGACAGATAGCACAGATACGCAGTATTTT. It specifies CASSQKSPATDSTDTQYF.

The V and J genes are TRBV5-1 and TRBJ2-7; 8 nucleotides agree with TRBD2. Germline CDR1 SGHRS, CDR2 YFSETQ. This CDR3 is built from 15 residues. V trimming: 4 bases; J trimming: 7 bases; junction bases outside the gene matches: 13. CDR3 sequence (DNA): TGCGCCAGCAGCCCGGGAGGGCAGGGGAGGGTAGAGCAGTACTTC. Amino acid sequence: CASSPGGQGRVEQYF.

The chain couples TRBV5-1 to TRBJ2-7; maybe TRBD1 (5 bases). V gave up 0 bases and J gave up 3 bases, with 10 bases separating them. Germline V gene data show CDR1 as SGHRS and CDR2 as YFSETQ. The CDR3 loop spans 14 amino acids. CDR3 coding DNA: TGCGCCAGCAGCTTGGCGCAGGGTTTCTACGAGCAGTACTTC. It yields the protein CASSLAQGFYEQYF.

V usage is TRBV11-2 and J usage is TRBJ2-1; 9 positions match TRBD1. Germline-derived CDR1 and CDR2 are SGHAT and FQNNGV. This CDR3 has 15 amino acids. V trimming: 4 bases; J trimming: 4 bases; junction bases outside the gene matches: 5. CDR3 sequence: CASSSGQGLYNEQFF. CDR3 nucleotide sequence: TGTGCCAGCAGCTCGGGACAGGGCCTTTACAATGAGCAGTTCTTC.

The rearrangement joins TRBV5-1 to TRBJ1-1; tentative D call: TRBD1 (6 bases). Between the trimmed V and J ends, which lost 2 bases and 3 bases, there was a span of 14 bases. Per germline, CDR1 SGHRS and CDR2 YFSETQ. This CDR3 region has 15 residues. The CDR3 reads CASSFTRGADTEAFF. The DNA for the CDR3 is TGCGCCAGCAGCTTCACCAGGGGAGCAGACACTGAAGCTTTCTTT.

The J gene is TRBJ2-5, the V gene TRBV7-9; 9 bases line up with TRBD2. The CDR3 runs to 15 residues. The ends lost 0 bases at V and 1 base at J; junction bases unmatched: 0. CDR1 is SEHNR and CDR2 is FQNEAQ in the germline V gene (reference sequence). The CDR3 nucleotides read TGTGCCAGCAGCTTAGCGCGGGGGGGCCAAGAGACCCAGTACTTC. Its translation: CASSLARGGQETQYF.

The chain has TRBV5-4 and TRBJ2-7; D remains ambiguous. Germline V gene data show CDR1 as SGHNT and CDR2 as YYREEE (reference sequence). V lost 4 bases and J lost 2, with 13 bases in between. The CDR3 runs 14 residues. CDR3 sequence (DNA): TGTGCCAGCAGCCCCCGACACCGGCCCTACGAGCAGTACTTC. Protein product: CASSPRHRPYEQYF.

This chain joins TRBV6-5 and TRBJ2-1; 8 bases align to TRBD1. The trim removed 1 base at V and 6 bases at J, leaving 8 bases unmatched. The length of the CDR3 is 16 residues. CDR1 and CDR2 from the germline V gene are MNHEY and SVGAGI. The CDR3 coding sequence is TGTGCCAGCAGTTACTGGGGGCAGGGGGCAGGCAATGAGCAGTTCTTC. Translating it yields CASSYWGQGAGNEQFF.

The chain joins TRBV7-8 to TRBJ1-4, with TRBD1 matching 9 bases. CDR1 is SGHVS, CDR2 FQNEAQ, per germline. V lost 4 bases to trimming and J lost 5 bases; unmatched junction nucleotides: 8. This CDR3 region has 16 residues. CDR3 nucleotides: TGTGCCAGCAGCTGGGACAGGGTAGTGAAAAATGAAAAACTGTTTTTT. It encodes CASSWDRVVKNEKLFF.

V is TRBV10-2 and J is TRBJ2-5, with D uncertain. This CDR3 is built from 14 residues. The germline V gene encodes CDR1 WSHSY and CDR2 SAAADI. V dropped 6 bases and J dropped 10 bases, with 21 bases sitting between them. CDR3 loop: CASRPSEIGPNQYF. In DNA form, the CDR3 reads TGCGCCAGCAGACCGTCGGAGATAGGTCCGAACCAGTACTTC.

The chain employs TRBV28 and TRBJ2-3; TRBD2 might be the D (6 bases). The length of the CDR3 is 15 residues. Trimming removed 2 bases from V and 2 bases from J, with 11 bases in between. Germline CDR1 and CDR2: MDHEN and SYDVKM. DNA of the CDR3: TGTGCCAGCAGTTTAGGGGAGCGGGTCACAGATACGCAGTATTTT. It codes for CASSLGERVTDTQYF. The variable domain in full, completed from reference TRBV28 and TRBJ2-3, reads DVKVTQSSRYLVKRTGEKVFLECVQDMDHENMFWYRQDPGLGLRLIYFSYDVKMKEKGDIPEGYSVSREKKERFSLILESASTNQTSMYLCASSLGERVTDTQYFGPGTRLTVL.

V is TRBV5-4 and J is TRBJ2-7; perhaps TRBD2 as D (7 bases). Germline CDR1 SGHNT, CDR2 YYREEE (reference sequence). The CDR3 contains 14 residues. V dropped 4 bases and J dropped 5 bases, with 16 bases sitting between them. CDR3 protein: CASSGRGTPNEQYF. The CDR3 DNA follows: TGTGCCAGCAGCGGGAGGGGGACTCCTAACGAGCAGTACTTC.

V is TRBV18 and J is TRBJ1-4; TRBD1 might be the D (5 bases). The V end was cut by 1 base, the J end by 6 bases, with 6 bases between. Germline V CDR1 and CDR2: KGHSH, LQKENI. CDR3 length: 13 residues. Here the CDR3 DNA reads TGTGCCAGCTCACCACAACAGGATGAAAAACTGTTTTTT. Translating gives CASSPQQDEKLFF.

The J gene is TRBJ1-4, the V gene TRBV18; D perhaps matches TRBD1 (6 bases). The CDR3 has 14 amino acids. Per the germline V gene, CDR1 is KGHSH and CDR2 is LQKENI. Trimming stripped 3 bases from V and 6 bases from J, with 11 bases between. CDR3 bases: TGTGCCAGCTCACCCCAACAGGGTGATGAAAAACTGTTTTTT. As protein: CASSPQQGDEKLFF.

V gene TRBV5-6 combines with J gene TRBJ2-1; TRBD2 might be the D (5 bases). The germline CDR1 and CDR2 sequences are SGHDT and YYEEEE. The CDR3 length is 15 residues. V lost 0 bases, J lost 6 bases, and 13 bases lay in between. The CDR3 DNA sequence: TGTGCCAGCAGCTTGGGTATACTAGTGGGCAATGAGCAGTTCTTC. It yields the protein CASSLGILVGNEQFF. Complete variable domain (other parts from reference TRBV5-6 and TRBJ2-1): DAGVTQSPTHLIKTRGQQVTLRCSPKSGHDTVSWYQQALGQGPQFIFQYYEEEERQRGNFPDRFSGHQFPNYSSELNVNALLLGDSALYLCASSLGILVGNEQFFGPGTRLTVL.

The chain joins TRBV30 to TRBJ2-7, with TRBD1 matching over 7 bases. This CDR3 region has 11 residues. CDR1 GTSNPN and CDR2 SVGIG come from the germline V gene (reference sequence). The junction had 4 bases not matched to a gene; V was cut back by 7 bases and J by 4 bases. In DNA form, the CDR3 reads TGTGCCTACACAGGGGCTTACGAGCAGTACTTC. Protein product: CAYTGAYEQYF. The full variable domain, in which reference TRBV30 and TRBJ2-7 provide the parts outside the CDR3, is SQTIHQWPATLVQPVGSPLSLECTVEGTSNPNLYWYRQAAGRGLQLLFYSVGIGQISSEVPQNLSASRPQDRQFILSSKKLLLSDSGFYLCAYTGAYEQYFGPGTRLTVT.

The chain carries TRBV7-2 and TRBJ2-3; tentatively, D is TRBD1 (6 bases). With 0 bases removed from V and 3 bases from J, the gap between germline ends came to 10 bases. This CDR3 contains 15 residues. Germline V CDR1 and CDR2: SGHTA, FQGNSA. CDR3: CASSLATGQTDTQYF. The CDR3 DNA sequence: TGTGCCAGCAGCTTAGCAACGGGACAAACAGATACGCAGTATTTT.

The chain employs TRBV10-3 and TRBJ2-2; 8 positions match TRBD1. The V gene's germline CDR1 is ENHRY and CDR2 SYGVKD. This CDR3 is 13 amino acids long. V dropped 10 bases and J dropped 8; count of bases not matched to a gene: 9. The CDR3 loop reads CATGQGEGGELFF. The DNA for the CDR3 is TGTGCCACCGGACAGGGAGAAGGGGGGGAGCTGTTTTTT.

The chain links TRBV5-1 to TRBJ2-5; a possible D gene is TRBD1 (6 bases). The closer fit of TRBJ2-7 to the DNA end suggests the J call may be wrong. Germline values: CDR1 SGHRS, CDR2 YFSETQ. The length of the CDR3 is 14 residues. The chain's CDR3 is CASSLGTATYEQYF. The CDR3 nucleotides are TGCGCCAGCAGCTTGGGGACAGCAACCTACGAGCAGTACTTC.

On this clone: The junction differs from germline at one of its ends, possibly a read error. This chain uses TRBV30 with TRBJ1-4; maybe TRBD1 (5 bases). The CDR3 extends over 15 amino acids. CDR1 GTSNPN and CDR2 SVGIG come from the germline V gene (reference sequence). The CDR3 DNA sequence: TGTGCCTGGAGTCAAGGCATGGGGACTAATGAAAAACTGCTTTTT. It specifies CAWSQGMGTNEKLLF.

This rearrangement joins TRBV18 to TRBJ1-1, with 10 bases matching TRBD1. Looked up from germline, CDR1 is KGHSH and CDR2 is LQKENI. The CDR3 totals 15 residues. V shed 1 base, J shed 5 bases, and the junction held 4 bases outside the gene matches. The chain's CDR3 is CASSPLRDRGTEAFF. CDR3 DNA: TGTGCCAGCTCACCACTCCGGGACAGGGGAACTGAAGCTTTCTTT.